The 27 T cell receptor beta chains reported below all come from one sample, sequenced in a study of T cell responses to AZD1222 COVID-19 vaccine. Sequenced by immunoSEQ multiplex PCR; TCRdb stores in-frame clones only, minus some. Here the sample spans roughly 100,000 clones, approximately 89% being singletons. The source material was peripheral blood, sampled 28 days after the second dose of the MenACWY control vaccine. All receptors come from an adult who received the MenACWY meningococcal vaccine as a control.

The rearrangement joins TRBV4-2 to TRBJ2-7; D is uncertain. The germline V and J ends were trimmed by 2 bases and 0 bases, with 5 bases remaining between them. The CDR3 loop spans 13 amino acids. Looked up from germline, CDR1 is LGHNA and CDR2 is YNFKEQ. The CDR3 protein is CASSQTTSYEQYF. The CDR3 DNA reads as TGTGCCAGCAGCCAAACCACCTCCTACGAGCAGTACTTC.

The V call is TRBV19, the J call TRBJ1-4, with D uncertain. CDR3 size: 16 residues. V was pared by 7 bases and J by 4 bases, with 19 bases between. In germline, CDR1 is LNHDA, CDR2 SQIVND (reference sequence). CDR3 DNA: TGTGCCAGTACCCAGGCGCCGGAGGATATTAATGAAAAACTGTTTTTT. Protein sequence: CASTQAPEDINEKLFF. Complete variable domain (other parts from reference TRBV19 and TRBJ1-4): DGGITQSPKYLFRKEGQNVTLSCEQNLNHDAMYWYRQDPGQGLRLIYYSQIVNDFQKGDIAEGYSVSREKKESFPLTVTSAQKNPTAFYLCASTQAPEDINEKLFFGSGTQLSVL.

The chain couples TRBV28 to TRBJ1-6; 10 bases agree with TRBD1. J lost 1 base, V lost 6 bases, and 15 bases had no gene match. Germline CDR1 reads MDHEN; CDR2 reads SYDVKM. The CDR3 has 20 amino acids. The CDR3: CASSPRQGASWNSYNSPLHF. As DNA, the CDR3 is TGTGCCAGCAGCCCCCGACAGGGGGCCTCGTGGAATTCCTATAATTCACCCCTCCACTTT.

V usage is TRBV5-1 and J usage is TRBJ1-6, with no clear D. The CDR3 is 17 amino acids. CDR1 and CDR2 (germline): SGHRS, YFSETQ. Trimming cost V 2 bases and J 0 bases, with 12 bases left between them. The CDR3 coding sequence is TGCGCCAGCAGCTTCGGGGAGTTTAGCTCCTATAATTCACCCCTCCACTTT. Protein product: CASSFGEFSSYNSPLHF.

The chain is built from TRBV28 and TRBJ1-1, with D possibly being TRBD1 (6 bases). V was trimmed by 7 bases and J by 3 bases, leaving 21 bases between them. CDR1 and CDR2 (germline): MDHEN, SYDVKM. The CDR3 is 16 amino acids. Written as DNA, the CDR3 is TGTGCCAGCAACGTAGTTCCAGGGGCGGGGGACACTGAAGCTTTCTTT. Translated, it gives CASNVVPGAGDTEAFF. Using reference TRBV28 and TRBJ1-1 for the parts outside the CDR3, the full variable domain is DVKVTQSSRYLVKRTGEKVFLECVQDMDHENMFWYRQDPGLGLRLIYFSYDVKMKEKGDIPEGYSVSREKKERFSLILESASTNQTSMYLCASNVVPGAGDTEAFFGQGTRLTVV.

V is TRBV5-4 and J is TRBJ1-2, with D possibly matching TRBD1 (6 bases). The CDR3 is 15 amino acids. The germline V gene encodes CDR1 SGHNT and CDR2 YYREEE (reference sequence). Trimming took off 6 bases at V and 7 bases at J, with 22 bases between the two ends. Here the CDR3 reads CASNPGGRIPGGYTF. CDR3 in DNA: TGTGCCAGCAACCCTGGGGGCCGCATCCCTGGTGGCTACACCTTC. The full variable domain, rest sourced from reference TRBV5-4 and TRBJ1-2, is ETGVTQSPTHLIKTRGQQVTLRCSSQSGHNTVSWYQQALGQGPQFIFQYYREEENGRGNFPPRFSGLQFPNYSSELNVNALELDDSALYLCASNPGGRIPGGYTFGSGTRLTVV.

The chain recombines TRBV7-2 with TRBJ1-3; no clear D gene. The CDR3 has 15 amino acids. The V end lost 0 bases, the J end lost 2 bases, and 8 bases lay between the germline ends. CDR1 is SGHTA and CDR2 is FQGNSA in the germline V gene. The chain's CDR3 is CASSLAESTGNTIYF. In nucleotides, the CDR3 is TGTGCCAGCAGCTTAGCGGAGTCAACTGGAAACACCATATATTTT.

The genes are TRBV24-1 and TRBJ2-1; D may be TRBD2 (6 bases). Germline CDR1 reads KGHDR; CDR2 reads SFDVKD. The CDR3 contains 12 residues. V was pared by 5 bases and J by 9 bases, with 10 bases between. CDR3 nucleotides: TGTGCCACCAGTGGAGGAGGGGCTGAGCAGTTCTTC. This encodes CATSGGGAEQFF.

The chain uses TRBV6-2 or TRBV6-3 and TRBJ2-7; 10 positions match TRBD2. The germline gives CDR1 MNHEY, CDR2 SVGEGT. The trim removed 5 bases at V and 3 bases at J, leaving 4 bases unmatched. CDR3 length: 14 amino acids. Here the CDR3 reads CASSRQRGGYEQYF. The CDR3 region has the DNA TGTGCCAGCAGTCGCCAGCGGGGGGGCTACGAGCAGTACTTC.

CDR3 loop: CASSTTGELFF. CDR3 nucleotide sequence: TGTGCCAGCTCAACCACCGGGGAGCTGTTTTTT. The chain links TRBV18 to TRBJ2-2; no clear D gene. The V and J ends lost 5 bases and 4 bases respectively, with 2 bases between them. The CDR3 has 11 amino acids. Germline CDR1 KGHSH, CDR2 LQKENI.

This clone was counted a few times. The chain uses TRBV27 and TRBJ2-1; maybe TRBD2 (6 bases). Germline assignment: CDR1 MNHEY and CDR2 SMNVEV (reference sequence). The V end lost 5 bases, the J end lost 7 bases, and 12 bases lay between the germline ends. The CDR3 length is 13 residues. The chain's CDR3 is CASSQRLENEQFF. The CDR3 DNA sequence: TGTGCCAGCAGTCAGAGACTAGAGAATGAGCAGTTCTTC.

The CDR3 reads CASSWQAGYEQYF. In DNA form, the CDR3 reads TGTGCCAGCAGTTGGCAGGCAGGCTACGAGCAGTACTTC. The chain uses TRBV27 and TRBJ2-7, with D uncertain. Germline V CDR1 and CDR2: MNHEY, SMNVEV (reference sequence). V gave up 4 bases and J gave up 3 bases, with 10 bases separating them. The CDR3 is made up of 13 amino acids.

The rearrangement joins TRBV5-1 to TRBJ1-2, with a tentative D call TRBD1 (5 bases). CDR3 size: 14 residues. V was clipped by 0 bases and J by 3 bases, with 9 bases between them. CDR1 SGHRS and CDR2 YFSETQ come from the germline V gene. CDR3 sequence: CASSLVGADYGYTF. CDR3 bases: TGCGCCAGCAGCTTGGTCGGGGCCGACTATGGCTACACCTTC. Based on the CDR3 plus reference TRBV5-1 and TRBJ1-2, the full variable domain is KAGVTQTPRYLIKTRGQQVTLSCSPISGHRSVSWYQQTPGQGLQFLFEYFSETQRNKGNFPGRFSGRQFSNSRSEMNVSTLELGDSALYLCASSLVGADYGYTFGSGTRLTVV.

The chain joins TRBV7-8 to TRBJ1-1; no definite D call. Trimming cost V 5 bases and J 1 base, with 14 bases left between them. The CDR3 totals 15 residues. The germline gives CDR1 SGHVS, CDR2 FQNEAQ. The CDR3 nucleotides are TGTGCCAGCAGCCCCCTCTCCGTGGGGAACACTGAAGCTTTCTTT. Protein: CASSPLSVGNTEAFF.

A note on this clone: The final CDR3 position lacks the conserved phenylalanine or tryptophan, pointing to a likely read error. It is unclear where the CDR3 begins or ends on the DNA, so no DNA is shown, and the CDR3 is as TCRdb lists it. The chain recombines TRBV11-3 with TRBJ1-1; the table's D call of TRBD1 was not tested on the DNA. Germline CDR1 and CDR2: SGHNT and YENEEA. The CDR3 is 8 amino acids long, termini counted. Here the CDR3 reads CASSIITG.

This sequence joins TRBV6-2 or TRBV6-3 and TRBJ1-1; possibly TRBD1 for D (5 bases). The CDR3 runs to 14 residues. With 6 bases removed from V and 0 bases from J, the gap between germline ends came to 11 bases. CDR1 and CDR2 from the germline V gene are MNHEY and SVGEGT. The CDR3 DNA reads as TGTGCCAGCAGCTGGGACCGTCTGAACACTGAAGCTTTCTTT. It translates to CASSWDRLNTEAFF.

The chain couples TRBV4-2 to TRBJ1-1; maybe TRBD1 (5 bases). V shed 4 bases and J shed 6 bases, with 24 bases lying between them. Per germline, CDR1 LGHNA and CDR2 YNFKEQ. This CDR3 has 17 residues. DNA for the CDR3: TGTGCCAGCAGCCGTGAGGGGCAAGTTCTGGACGGGGCTGAAGCTTTCTTT. This sequence encodes CASSREGQVLDGAEAFF.

The chain joins TRBV19 to TRBJ2-3; D is ambiguous. Deletions cut 4 bases from V and 0 bases from J, with 11 bases between. The CDR3 runs 15 residues. Per the germline V gene, CDR1 is LNHDA and CDR2 is SQIVND (reference sequence). CDR3 nucleotides: TGTGCCAGTAGTAAAAGGATTTCTAGCACAGATACGCAGTATTTT. It translates to CASSKRISSTDTQYF.

The V gene is TRBV14, the J gene TRBJ2-7; D might be TRBD1 or TRBD2, each matching 5 bases. Per the germline V gene, CDR1 is SGHDN and CDR2 is FVKESK. Trimming removed 4 bases from V and 5 bases from J, with 15 bases in between. The CDR3 extends over 14 amino acids. The CDR3 region is CASSPWDPTHEQYF. In nucleotides, the CDR3 is TGTGCCAGCAGCCCTTGGGACCCGACCCACGAGCAGTACTTC.

This clone was recorded a few times. This sequence joins TRBV18 and TRBJ1-6; no reliable D call. CDR3 length: 13 residues. The V end lost 1 base, the J end lost 5 bases, and 3 bases lay between the germline ends. Germline lookup yields CDR1 KGHSH and CDR2 LQKENI. CDR3 region: CASSPQDNSPLHF. The CDR3 DNA reads as TGTGCCAGCTCACCACAGGATAATTCACCCCTCCACTTT. Full variable domain (missing parts from reference TRBV18 and TRBJ1-6): NAGVMQNPRHLVRRRGQEARLRCSPMKGHSHVYWYRQLPEEGLKFMVYLQKENIIDESGMPKERFSAEFPKEGPSILRIQQVVRGDSAAYFCASSPQDNSPLHFGNGTRLTVT.

The chain uses TRBV5-5 and TRBJ2-7; TRBD2 is a possible D gene (5 bases). CDR3 size: 15 residues. The V gene's germline CDR1 is SGHKS and CDR2 YYEKEE (reference sequence). The germline V and J ends were trimmed by 3 bases and 0 bases, with 13 bases remaining between them. CDR3 amino acids: CASSSPPSGSYEQYF. The DNA for the CDR3 is TGTGCCAGCAGCTCCCCCCCAAGCGGCTCCTACGAGCAGTACTTC.

This clone has more than one count but fewer than ten. The chain couples TRBV5-6 to TRBJ1-2, with 7 nucleotides matching TRBD1. Germline CDR1 reads SGHDT; CDR2 reads YYEEEE. The CDR3 loop spans 14 amino acids. V was pared by 3 bases and J by 2 bases, with 4 bases of the junction left unmatched. The DNA of the CDR3 is TGTGCCAGCAGCTACGGGACAGTCAACTATGGCTACACCTTC. Amino acid sequence: CASSYGTVNYGYTF. Supplemented by reference TRBV5-6 and TRBJ1-2, the full variable domain reads DAGVTQSPTHLIKTRGQQVTLRCSPKSGHDTVSWYQQALGQGPQFIFQYYEEEERQRGNFPDRFSGHQFPNYSSELNVNALLLGDSALYLCASSYGTVNYGYTFGSGTRLTVV.

The chain combines TRBV5-1 with TRBJ1-2; 8 bases line up with TRBD1. V dropped 1 base and J dropped 2; count of bases not matched to a gene: 1. This CDR3 comprises 14 residues. The germline V gene has CDR1 SGHRS and CDR2 YFSETQ. CDR3 loop: CASSLSGGNYGYTF. The CDR3 nucleotides read TGCGCCAGCAGCTTGTCAGGGGGCAACTATGGCTACACCTTC.

CDR3 sequence: CASRGRGGTYEQYF. As DNA, the CDR3 is TGTGCCAGCAGGGGCCGGGGAGGGACCTACGAGCAGTACTTC. This chain links TRBV5-6 with TRBJ2-7, with 7 bases that match TRBD2. The CDR3 runs to 14 residues. The germline CDR1 and CDR2 sequences are SGHDT and YYEEEE. The ends lost 5 bases at V and 2 bases at J; junction bases unmatched: 7.

The chain carries TRBV28 and TRBJ2-7; D is perhaps TRBD2 (7 bases). Germline V gives CDR1 MDHEN, CDR2 SYDVKM. Trimming shortened V by 1 base and J by 0 bases, and 13 bases separated the two germline ends. CDR3 size: 16 residues. CDR3 coding DNA: TGTGCCAGCAGTTTATACAGGGCTAGCGGCTCCTACGAGCAGTACTTC. It is translated as CASSLYRASGSYEQYF.

The sample holds one count of this clone. The chain couples TRBV14 to TRBJ1-2; possible D gene TRBD1, 6 bases. This CDR3 is built from 16 residues. The V and J ends lost 4 bases and 0 bases respectively, with 15 bases between them. Germline V gene lookup returns CDR1 SGHDN and CDR2 FVKESK. This CDR3 is CASSRSVWDTNYGYTF. CDR3 nucleotide sequence: TGTGCCAGCAGCCGGTCGGTATGGGACACTAACTATGGCTACACCTTC.

A few counts support this clone. Other DNA sequences in the sample encode the same CDR3. The J gene is TRBJ1-5, the V gene TRBV28, with TRBD1 as a possible D gene (5 bases). The germline gives CDR1 MDHEN, CDR2 SYDVKM. The V end lost 2 bases, the J end lost 4 bases, and 6 bases lay between the germline ends. The CDR3 runs 13 residues. As DNA, the CDR3 is TGTGCCAGCAGTTTAGACAGAAATCAGCCCCAGCATTTT. This codes for CASSLDRNQPQHF.